This is a list of T cell receptor beta chains from one sample in a study of a mutant IDH1 vaccine in newly diagnosed glioma. The antigens of these receptors remain unknown. The protocol was immunoSEQ multiplex PCR, while the TCRdb copy is restricted to in-frame clones and leaves out a portion. The table lists more than 25,000 clones, roughly 77% of them singletons. The sample in question was PBMCs, obtained from a glioma patient whose treatment included an IDH1 peptide vaccine. All receptors come from a man aged 40-49 years with glioma. Both conserved end residues are part of each CDR3. The D gene is left open where the match is weak. Expanded clones get a size class; other rows say once, few or many, or leave the size out.

cdr3_aa | cdr3_nt | clone_size | v_call | d_call | j_call
CASSVGRGETQYF | TGTGCCAGCAGCGTAGGACGGGGGGAGACCCAGTACTTC | - | TRBV9 | - | TRBJ2-5
CASSLGYGQGVQPQHF | TGTGCCAGCAGTTTAGGGTACGGACAGGGGGTGCAGCCCCAGCATTTT | - | TRBV28 | TRBD1 | TRBJ1-5
CASSLQAGTDTQYF | TGTGCCAGCAGCTTACAGGCGGGCACAGATACGCAGTATTTT | - | TRBV7-9 | - | TRBJ2-3
CASSIGTGTEAFF | TGTGCCAGTAGTATAGGAACGGGCACTGAAGCTTTCTTT | - | TRBV19 | - | TRBJ1-1
CASRRGADPAQYF | TGTGCCAGCAGAAGGGGAGCCGACCCCGCGCAGTACTTC | few | TRBV28 | - | TRBJ2-7
CASRGFQETQYF | TGTGCCAGCAGAGGATTCCAAGAGACCCAGTACTTC | - | TRBV27 | - | TRBJ2-5
CATSSLPGLGSTDTQYF | TGTGCCACCAGCAGTTTACCGGGACTAGGTAGCACAGATACGCAGTATTTT | - | TRBV15 | TRBD2 | TRBJ2-3
CASSLEGTGYGYTF | TGTGCCAGCAGCTTAGAGGGGACAGGCTATGGCTACACCTTC | - | TRBV11-2 | TRBD1 | TRBJ1-2
CASSYLTGELFF | TGTGCCAGCTCTTACCTCACCGGGGAGCTGTTTTTT | - | TRBV18 | - | TRBJ2-2
CASSASDQPQHF | TGTGCCAGCAGCGCCTCAGATCAGCCCCAGCATTTT | once | TRBV7-9 | - | TRBJ1-5
CASSLRLVQDNEQFF | TGTGCCAGCAGCCTGAGACTAGTACAGGACAATGAGCAGTTCTTC | - | TRBV27 | - | TRBJ2-1
CASSQAILRGNEKLFF | TGCGCCAGCAGCCAGGCCATCCTTAGGGGGAATGAAAAACTGTTTTTT | - | TRBV4-3 | - | TRBJ1-4
CASSQDVRETPYEQYF | TGCGCCAGCAGCCAAGATGTGAGGGAGACTCCCTACGAGCAGTACTTC | - | TRBV4-1 | - | TRBJ2-7
CASSLNQAIQETQYF | TGTGCCAGCAGCTTAAATCAGGCGATCCAAGAGACCCAGTACTTC | - | TRBV7-7 | - | TRBJ2-5
CATRTDSDTQYF | TGTGCCACCCGGACGGATTCAGATACGCAGTATTTT | - | TRBV7-2 | - | TRBJ2-3
CASSQDRVGYTF | TGTGCCAGCAGCCAAGACAGGGTTGGCTACACCTTC | few | TRBV14 | - | TRBJ1-2
CASSGQGAGQTQYF | TGTGCCAGCAGCGGACAGGGGGCCGGGCAGACCCAGTACTTC | - | TRBV7-8 | TRBD1 | TRBJ2-5
CASSPAEETQYF | TGTGCCAGCTCACCCGCGGAAGAGACCCAGTACTTC | - | TRBV18 | - | TRBJ2-5
CASSDLGGTYNEQFF | TGTGCCAGCAGTGATCTCGGCGGTACCTACAATGAGCAGTTCTTC | - | TRBV2 | - | TRBJ2-1
CASSPSPGSSPDTQYF | TGTGCCAGCTCACCAAGTCCCGGGAGTAGCCCAGATACGCAGTATTTT | once | TRBV18 | - | TRBJ2-3
CASSDSSGAHYGYTF | TGTGCCAGCAGTGACTCTTCGGGGGCCCACTATGGCTACACCTTC | - | TRBV6-4 | - | TRBJ1-2
CASSLDGAYTEAFF | TGTGCCAGCAGCTTAGATGGGGCTTACACTGAAGCTTTCTTT | - | TRBV7-6 | - | TRBJ1-1
CASSLGGSGRSSYNEQFF | TGTGCCAGCAGCTTGGGTGGTAGCGGGCGGAGCTCCTACAATGAGCAGTTCTTC | - | TRBV5-5 | TRBD2 | TRBJ2-1
CASTQNRGKETQYF | TGTGCCAGCACGCAAAACAGGGGTAAAGAGACCCAGTACTTC | once | TRBV11-2 | TRBD1 | TRBJ2-5
CASSLVTTSYTF | TGTGCCAGCAGCTTGGTGACCACTAGCTACACCTTC | few | TRBV7-9 | - | TRBJ1-2
CASSPNRGNNGYTF | TGTGCCAGCAGTCCCAACAGGGGGAATAATGGCTACACCTTC | - | TRBV27 | TRBD1 | TRBJ1-2